The next 15 T cell receptor beta chains were all read from a single sample in a study of blood T cells in healthy people across ages. A J-beta primer mix and a sample-barcoded 5' primer were used in a second PCR of roughly 7 to 12 cycles. Using its own MiXCR run on the 5' RACE reads, TCRdb lists one record per CDR3 protein. The sample lists hundreds of thousands of distinct CDR3 sequences, about a third occurring once. Sequencing was performed on blood. The receptors derive from a woman aged 80 or over in good health.

This rearrangement joins TRBV30 to TRBJ1-1; TRBD1 is a possible D gene (5 bases). Germline assignment: CDR1 GTSNPN and CDR2 SVGIG (reference sequence). V was trimmed by 0 bases and J by 8 bases, leaving 7 bases between them. This CDR3 comprises 11 residues. This chain's CDR3 is CAWSVWGEAFF. The CDR3 DNA reads as TGTGCCTGGAGTGTTTGGGGGGAAGCTTTCTTT.

This chain uses TRBV2 with TRBJ2-1; D is perhaps TRBD2 (6 bases). Trimming shortened V by 6 bases and J by 6 bases, and 18 bases separated the two germline ends. Germline V gene data show CDR1 as SNHLY and CDR2 as FYNNEI. This CDR3 region has 15 residues. The chain's CDR3 is CASSGGLGPLNEQFF. The DNA of the CDR3 is TGTGCCAGCAGCGGGGGACTGGGCCCTCTCAATGAGCAGTTCTTC.

This clonotype was counted many times. The chain couples TRBV7-8 to TRBJ1-2; 8 nucleotides match TRBD1. Germline CDR1 reads SGHVS; CDR2 reads FQNEAQ. V shed 5 bases and J 3 bases; nucleotides not matched to a gene: 2. This CDR3 has 13 residues. The CDR3 loop is CASSDRGYYGYTF. CDR3 nucleotides: TGTGCCAGCAGCGACAGGGGCTACTATGGCTACACCTTC.

This clonotype was counted at least ten times. This chain links TRBV4-3 with TRBJ1-5, with no clear D. The CDR3 totals 13 residues. Germline assignment: CDR1 LGHNA and CDR2 YSLEER. V was shortened by 1 base and J by 3 bases, with 4 bases between the two germline ends. The CDR3: CASSQAYNQPQHF. The CDR3 DNA reads TGCGCCAGCAGCCAAGCATACAATCAGCCCCAGCATTTT.

This clonotype was detected ten times or more. The genes are TRBV18 and TRBJ2-7; no clear D. V was trimmed by 3 bases and J by 1 base, leaving 13 bases between them. Germline V gene sequence: CDR1 KGHSH, CDR2 LQKENI. This CDR3 has 15 residues. The chain's CDR3 is CASSPFVTQSYEQYF. CDR3 coding DNA: TGTGCCAGCTCACCTTTTGTGACTCAGTCCTACGAGCAGTACTTC. Full variable domain (outside the CDR3, taken from reference TRBV18 and TRBJ2-7): NAGVMQNPRHLVRRRGQEARLRCSPMKGHSHVYWYRQLPEEGLKFMVYLQKENIIDESGMPKERFSAEFPKEGPSILRIQQVVRGDSAAYFCASSPFVTQSYEQYFGPGTRLTVT.

CDR3 sequence reads: CSAGSQNEDSPLHF. The CDR3 DNA reads as TGCAGTGCCGGCTCGCAGAACGAGGATTCACCCCTCCACTTT. The rearrangement uses TRBV20-1 and TRBJ1-6, with unresolved D. Germline V gene data show CDR1 as DFQATT and CDR2 as SNEGSKA (reference sequence). CDR3 length: 14 amino acids. V was pared by 6 bases and J by 8 bases, with 17 bases between.

This clonotype was seen repeatedly, ten times or more. This sequence joins TRBV7-3 and TRBJ1-1; possibly TRBD1 for D (6 bases). CDR3 length equals 13 residues. Germline V gene sequence: CDR1 SGHTA, CDR2 FQGTGA. V was trimmed by 5 bases and J by 1 base, leaving 8 bases between them. The CDR3 DNA follows: TGTGCCAGCAGCCCGGGGGCGAACACTGAAGCTTTCTTT. Translating gives CASSPGANTEAFF.

This clonotype was recorded a few times. A much bigger clone sits one base away, suggesting this may be a read error. The genes are TRBV18 and TRBJ2-1; D perhaps matches TRBD1 (6 bases). The CDR3 extends over 15 amino acids. V dropped 2 bases and J dropped 7 bases, with 15 bases sitting between them. Germline CDR1 and CDR2: KGHSH and LQKENI. The CDR3: CASSPLPGEGNEQFF. DNA of the CDR3: TGTGCCAGCTCACCATTACCAGGGGAAGGGAATGAGCAGTTCTTC.

Ten or more counts support this clonotype. The chain links TRBV7-2 to TRBJ2-6, with D possibly being TRBD2 (6 bases). Trimming stripped 8 bases from V and 3 bases from J, with 11 bases between. The CDR3 loop spans 14 amino acids. The germline V gene encodes CDR1 SGHTA and CDR2 FQGNSA. CDR3 sequence: CASSSRGGANVLTF. Written as DNA, the CDR3 is TGTGCCAGCTCCTCGCGGGGTGGGGCCAACGTCCTGACTTTC.

This clonotype was seen repeatedly, ten times or more. The V call is TRBV6-1, the J call TRBJ1-2; TRBD1 is a possible D gene (5 bases). Germline V gene sequence: CDR1 MNHNS, CDR2 SASEGT. The CDR3 is made up of 15 amino acids. Trimming pared 2 bases from V and 3 bases from J, leaving 13 bases between. This chain's CDR3 is CASSEISGRDYGYTF. CDR3 nucleotide sequence: TGTGCCAGCAGTGAAATAAGCGGCAGGGACTATGGCTACACCTTC.

This clonotype was recorded many times. The J gene is TRBJ2-3, the V gene TRBV20-1, with TRBD1 identical over 7 bases. CDR1 is DFQATT, CDR2 SNEGSKA, per germline (reference sequence). This CDR3 spans 13 amino acids. DNA for the CDR3: TGCAGCCGGGGCAGGGGGAGCACAGATACGCAGTATTTT. Its protein product is CSRGRGSTDTQYF.

This clonotype appeared many times. The chain uses TRBV20-1 and TRBJ2-1; D might be TRBD1 (5 bases). From germline, CDR1 is DFQATT and CDR2 SNEGSKA (reference sequence). V lost 6 bases and J lost 15, with 24 bases in between. The CDR3 covers 13 residues. The DNA of the CDR3 is TGCAGTGCCCTTTCCCGAACAGGTGGTCATCGGTTCTTC. Translation: CSALSRTGGHRFF.

For this clonotype: This may stem from a read error, because a much larger clone lies one nucleotide away. The chain has TRBV28 and TRBJ2-5; D is uncertain. CDR3 size: 12 residues. Germline V gene sequence: CDR1 MDHEN, CDR2 SYDVKM. DNA for the CDR3: TGTGCCAGCAGTGCAACGCGTAGGACCCAGAACTTC. Translating gives CASSATRRTQNF. The entire variable domain, with the rest obtained from reference TRBV28 and TRBJ2-5, is as follows: DVKVTQSSRYLVKRTGEKVFLECVQDMDHENMFWYRQDPGLGLRLIYFSYDVKMKEKGDIPEGYSVSREKKERFSLILESASTNQTSMYLCASSATRRTQNFGPGTRLLVL.

This chain joins TRBV6-1 and TRBJ2-6, with 7 bases aligning to TRBD1. This CDR3 is built from 13 residues. The trim removed 6 bases at V and 5 bases at J, leaving 1 base unmatched. Per the germline V gene, CDR1 is MNHNS and CDR2 is SASEGT. CDR3 amino acids: CASRTGWANVLTF. The DNA for the CDR3 is TGTGCCAGCAGGACAGGGTGGGCCAACGTCCTGACTTTC.

Ten or more counts support this clonotype. V is TRBV5-5 and J is TRBJ1-2, with 9 bases matching TRBD1. The CDR3 runs 15 residues. V trimming: 0 bases; J trimming: 6 bases; junction bases outside the gene matches: 6. Germline values: CDR1 SGHKS, CDR2 YYEKEE (reference sequence). CDR3 residues: CASSLALGQGHGYTF. The CDR3 DNA reads as TGTGCCAGCAGCTTGGCCCTAGGACAGGGGCATGGCTACACCTTC.